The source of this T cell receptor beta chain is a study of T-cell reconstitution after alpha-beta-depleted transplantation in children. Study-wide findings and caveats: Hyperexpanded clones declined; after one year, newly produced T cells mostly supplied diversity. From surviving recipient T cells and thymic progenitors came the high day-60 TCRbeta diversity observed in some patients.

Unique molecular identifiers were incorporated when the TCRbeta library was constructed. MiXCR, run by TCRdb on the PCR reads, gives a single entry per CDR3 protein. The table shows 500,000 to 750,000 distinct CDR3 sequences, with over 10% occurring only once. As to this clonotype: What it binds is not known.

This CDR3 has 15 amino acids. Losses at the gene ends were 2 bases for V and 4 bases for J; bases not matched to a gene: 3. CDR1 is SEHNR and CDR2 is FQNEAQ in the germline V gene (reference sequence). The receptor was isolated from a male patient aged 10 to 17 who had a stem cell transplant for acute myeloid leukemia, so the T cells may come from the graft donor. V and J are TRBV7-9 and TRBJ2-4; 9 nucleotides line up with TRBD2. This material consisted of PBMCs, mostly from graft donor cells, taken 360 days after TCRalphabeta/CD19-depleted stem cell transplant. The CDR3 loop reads CASSLLAGLKNIQYF. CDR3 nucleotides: TGTGCCAGCAGCTTACTAGCGGGGTTAAAAAACATTCAGTACTTC.